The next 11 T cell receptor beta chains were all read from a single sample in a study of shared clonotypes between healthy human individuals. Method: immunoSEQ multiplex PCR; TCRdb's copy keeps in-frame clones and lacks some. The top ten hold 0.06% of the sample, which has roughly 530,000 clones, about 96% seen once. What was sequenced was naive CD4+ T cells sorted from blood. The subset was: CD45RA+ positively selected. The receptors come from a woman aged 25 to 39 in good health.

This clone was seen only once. The CDR3 nucleotides read TGTGCCACCAGCAGAGGGCAGCTTAATGAAAAACTGTTTTTT. Amino acid sequence: CATSRGQLNEKLFF. The chain links TRBV15 to TRBJ1-4; unclear D gene. Deletions cut 1 base from V and 4 bases from J, with 7 bases between. The CDR3 is made up of 14 amino acids. Germline V gives CDR1 LNHNV, CDR2 YYDKDF (reference sequence).

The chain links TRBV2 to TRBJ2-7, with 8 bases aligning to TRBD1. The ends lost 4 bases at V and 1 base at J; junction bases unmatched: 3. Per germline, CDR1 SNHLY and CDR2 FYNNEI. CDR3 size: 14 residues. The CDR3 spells CASSVRDRSYEQYF. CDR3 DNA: TGTGCCAGCAGTGTCAGGGACAGGTCCTACGAGCAGTACTTC.

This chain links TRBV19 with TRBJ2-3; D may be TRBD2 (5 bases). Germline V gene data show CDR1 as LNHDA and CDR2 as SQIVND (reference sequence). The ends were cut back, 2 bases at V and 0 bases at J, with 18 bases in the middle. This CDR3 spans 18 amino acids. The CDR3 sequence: CASSIRQAAGLSTDTQYF. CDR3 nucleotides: TGTGCCAGTAGTATACGGCAAGCGGCGGGCCTTAGCACAGATACGCAGTATTTT.

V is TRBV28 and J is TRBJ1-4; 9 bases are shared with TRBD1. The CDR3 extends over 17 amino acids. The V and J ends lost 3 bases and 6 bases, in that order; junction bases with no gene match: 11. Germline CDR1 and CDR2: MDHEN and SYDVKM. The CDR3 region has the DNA TGTGCCAGCAGTTTCCTTTTCGTGGACAGGGGAGATGAAAAACTGTTTTTT. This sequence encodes CASSFLFVDRGDEKLFF.

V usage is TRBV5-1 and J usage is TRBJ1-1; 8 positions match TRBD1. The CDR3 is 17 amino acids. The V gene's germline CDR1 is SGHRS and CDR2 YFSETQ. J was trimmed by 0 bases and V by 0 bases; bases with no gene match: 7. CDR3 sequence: CASSLGGQGRVNTEAFF. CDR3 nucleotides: TGCGCCAGCAGCTTGGGAGGACAGGGACGGGTGAACACTGAAGCTTTCTTT.

The CDR3: CASSSRSRGSYEQYF. The CDR3 DNA is TGTGCCAGCAGTTCCCGTTCTCGCGGATCCTACGAGCAGTACTTC. The chain recombines TRBV6-5 with TRBJ2-7; D is unclear. This CDR3 comprises 15 residues. V shed 4 bases and J shed 1 base, with 14 bases lying between them. Germline CDR1 reads MNHEY; CDR2 reads SVGAGI.

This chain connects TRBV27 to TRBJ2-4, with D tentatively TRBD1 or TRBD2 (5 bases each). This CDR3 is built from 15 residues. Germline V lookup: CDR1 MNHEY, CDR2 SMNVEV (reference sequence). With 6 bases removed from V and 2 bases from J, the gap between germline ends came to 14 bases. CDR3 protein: CASSHRGGTKNIQYF. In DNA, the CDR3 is TGTGCCAGCAGCCACCGGGGCGGTACCAAAAACATTCAGTACTTC.

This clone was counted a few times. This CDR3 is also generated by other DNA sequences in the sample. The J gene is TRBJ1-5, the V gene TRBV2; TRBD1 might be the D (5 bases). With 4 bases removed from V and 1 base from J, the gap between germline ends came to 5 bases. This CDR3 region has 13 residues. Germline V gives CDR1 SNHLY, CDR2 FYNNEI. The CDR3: CASSGDSNQPQHF. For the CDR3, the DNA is TGTGCCAGCAGTGGGGACAGCAATCAGCCCCAGCATTTT.

CDR3 region: CASSTTGTGTFEQFF. The CDR3 DNA sequence: TGTGCCAGCAGTACCACCGGGACAGGGACTTTCGAGCAGTTCTTC. The chain combines TRBV28 with TRBJ2-1; 9 nucleotides match TRBD1. Germline V gives CDR1 MDHEN, CDR2 SYDVKM. V dropped 5 bases and J dropped 10; count of bases not matched to a gene: 12. CDR3 length: 15 residues.

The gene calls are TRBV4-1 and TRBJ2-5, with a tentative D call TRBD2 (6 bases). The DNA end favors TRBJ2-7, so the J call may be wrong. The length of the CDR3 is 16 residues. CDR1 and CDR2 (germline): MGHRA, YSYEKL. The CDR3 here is CASSQDLGRTSYEQYF. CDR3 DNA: TGCGCCAGCAGCCAAGATCTCGGGAGAACCTCCTACGAGCAGTACTTC.

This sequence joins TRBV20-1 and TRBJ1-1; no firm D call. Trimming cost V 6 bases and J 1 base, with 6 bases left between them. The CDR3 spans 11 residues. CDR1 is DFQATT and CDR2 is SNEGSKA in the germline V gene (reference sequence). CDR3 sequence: CSAPRNTEAFF. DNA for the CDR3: TGCAGTGCCCCGCGGAACACTGAAGCTTTCTTT.